This entry lists 10 T cell receptor beta chains sequenced from one sample in a study of blood T cell repertoires in COVID-19. Assay used: immunoSEQ multiplex PCR; TCRdb lists only in-frame clones, some missing. This sample has some 350,000 clones, with about 89% found just once. Sequences were obtained from peripheral blood. The receptors shown here come from a young woman with COVID-19, enrolled during active disease.

The chain carries TRBV11-2 and TRBJ2-1; D not resolved. V lost 5 bases and J lost 7, with 9 bases in between. Germline CDR1 reads SGHAT; CDR2 reads FQNNGV. CDR3 length equals 12 residues. The CDR3 sequence is CASSLRLNEQFF. In nucleotides, the CDR3 is TGTGCCAGCAGCCTCAGACTGAATGAGCAGTTCTTC. The whole variable domain, remainder taken from reference TRBV11-2 and TRBJ2-1, is EAGVAQSPRYKIIEKRQSVAFWCNPISGHATLYWYQQILGQGPKLLIQFQNNGVVDDSQLPKDRFSAERLKGVDSTLKIQPAKLEDSAVYLCASSLRLNEQFFGPGTRLTVL.

This chain connects TRBV19 to TRBJ1-1, with TRBD1 as a possible D gene (6 bases). V was cut by 2 bases and J by 10 bases, with 17 bases left in between. Germline lookup yields CDR1 LNHDA and CDR2 SQIVND (reference sequence). The CDR3 is 14 residues long. CDR3 coding DNA: TGTGCCAGTAGTATAACCCTCTATGGGGGCAGAGCTTTCTTT. Translating gives CASSITLYGGRAFF.

V gene TRBV19 combines with J gene TRBJ2-5; 7 bases agree with TRBD1. Germline V gives CDR1 LNHDA, CDR2 SQIVND (reference sequence). Germline trimming cut 6 bases from V and 4 bases from J; bases unmatched to any gene: 8. This CDR3 is built from 14 residues. The CDR3 region has the DNA TGTGCCAGTAGGGGCAGGGGGTCCCGAGAGACCCAGTACTTC. Its translation is CASRGRGSRETQYF.

CDR3 sequence (DNA): TGCGCCAGCAGCCGACTATTTACCCGGGCAGATACGCAGTATTTT. This encodes CASSRLFTRADTQYF. J is TRBJ2-3 and V is TRBV4-1; D perhaps matches TRBD2 (5 bases). V lost 4 bases, J lost 4 bases, and 15 bases lay in between. The CDR3 runs 15 residues. Germline V gene sequence: CDR1 MGHRA, CDR2 YSYEKL.

This chain joins TRBV28 and TRBJ2-7; possibly TRBD2 for D (5 bases). Germline V gene data show CDR1 as MDHEN and CDR2 as SYDVKM. The V end was cut by 3 bases, the J end by 6 bases, with 6 bases between. This CDR3 is 11 amino acids long. As DNA, the CDR3 is TGTGCCAGCAGTTTCGGACTCGAGCAGTACTTC. It encodes CASSFGLEQYF.

Concerning this clone itself: Other DNA sequences in this specimen translate into the identical CDR3. The V and J genes are TRBV12-3 or TRBV12-4 and TRBJ1-2; D not certain. Trimming removed 1 base from V and 8 bases from J, with 8 bases in between. The CDR3 runs to 12 residues. In DNA, the CDR3 is TGTGCCAGCAGTTTAGGAGGGAACGGCTACACCTTC. It encodes CASSLGGNGYTF.

This chain joins TRBV5-1 and TRBJ2-5; perhaps TRBD2 as D (7 bases). This CDR3 spans 16 amino acids. Germline CDR1 and CDR2: SGHRS and YFSETQ. The V end lost 4 bases, the J end lost 1 base, and 17 bases lay between the germline ends. The CDR3 loop is CASSRQGGGVQETQYF. As DNA, the CDR3 is TGCGCCAGCAGCCGTCAGGGCGGGGGCGTCCAAGAGACCCAGTACTTC. Filled out from reference TRBV5-1 and TRBJ2-5, the complete variable domain reads KAGVTQTPRYLIKTRGQQVTLSCSPISGHRSVSWYQQTPGQGLQFLFEYFSETQRNKGNFPGRFSGRQFSNSRSEMNVSTLELGDSALYLCASSRQGGGVQETQYFGPGTRLLVL.

This rearrangement joins TRBV27 to TRBJ2-2; TRBD1 matches at 9 bases. The CDR3 is made up of 15 amino acids. Germline values: CDR1 MNHEY, CDR2 SMNVEV (reference sequence). V trimming: 3 bases; J trimming: 6 bases; junction bases outside the gene matches: 5. CDR3: CASSFTGGRAGELFF. Written as DNA, the CDR3 is TGTGCCAGCAGTTTTACAGGGGGCAGGGCCGGGGAGCTGTTTTTT.

The chain links TRBV11-2 to TRBJ2-5, with 8 positions matching TRBD1. There are 19 residues in the CDR3. J was trimmed by 2 bases and V by 0 bases; bases with no gene match: 14. Germline CDR1 and CDR2: SGHAT and FQNNGV. CDR3 in DNA: TGTGCCAGCAGCTTAGATGGAGAGACAGGGGACCCCACTCAAGAGACCCAGTACTTC. Residues: CASSLDGETGDPTQETQYF.

The gene calls are TRBV11-3 and TRBJ2-5; 7 bases fit TRBD1. Germline assignment: CDR1 SGHNT and CDR2 YENEEA. V gave up 2 bases and J gave up 5 bases; unmatched junction bases: 5. This CDR3 spans 14 amino acids. The CDR3: CASSLSKGAETQYF. CDR3 in DNA: TGTGCCAGCAGCTTAAGTAAGGGGGCGGAGACCCAGTACTTC.